This entry describes one TCR beta chain. These data originate in a study of blood T cell repertoires in COVID-19. Study-level information: T cells, B-cell-depleted T cells, or PBMCs provided the cDNA or gDNA that served as material.

In the original analysis: Estimation of nucleated cell counts relied on the amplification of reference gene primers. Only in-frame clones appear in the TCRdb table, and some are missing; sequencing was by immunoSEQ multiplex PCR. V and J calls and clone size are copied from that table; D and trimming were computed from the DNA. The sample lists a few hundred thousand clones; around four fifths were seen once. Germline CDR1 reads SNHLY; CDR2 reads FYNNEI. The length of the CDR3 is 14 residues. Trimming took 4 bases from V and 0 from J, leaving 9 bases between them. V gene TRBV2 combines with J gene TRBJ1-1; D is undetermined. Sequenced input: peripheral blood. The receptor was isolated from a woman aged 60-75 years who had recovered from COVID-19. CDR3 in amino acids: CASSGMDLNTEAFF. For the CDR3, the DNA is TGTGCCAGCAGTGGGATGGACTTGAACACTGAAGCTTTCTTT.